This record looks at one T cell receptor (beta chain) sequence and its context. Its specificity is unknown. This sample is drawn from a study of graft-versus-host responses after intestinal transplantation. Profiled with immunoSEQ multiplex PCR; TCRdb holds only in-frame clones, not every one. The sample lists some 110,000 clones, around 94% seen once, with about 0.25% in the top ten. General study results and limits: Early after transplant, HvG declines were associated with peak levels of circulating GvH clones.

Trimming took 6 bases from V and 3 from J, leaving 15 bases between them. Germline V gene lookup returns CDR1 LNHDA and CDR2 SQIVND (reference sequence). CDR3 length: 15 amino acids. The source is a human donor who was the organ donor for an intestinal transplant. Sequenced here: unstimulated CD4+ T cells sorted from spleen or lymph node cells, sampled before transplant. The chain uses TRBV19 and TRBJ1-5; possibly TRBD1 for D (5 bases). The CDR3 sequence: CASRKTGTSNQPQHF. CDR3 DNA: TGTGCCAGTAGGAAAACCGGGACCTCCAATCAGCCCCAGCATTTT. Together with reference TRBV19 and TRBJ1-5, the CDR3 gives the full variable domain: DGGITQSPKYLFRKEGQNVTLSCEQNLNHDAMYWYRQDPGQGLRLIYYSQIVNDFQKGDIAEGYSVSREKKESFPLTVTSAQKNPTAFYLCASRKTGTSNQPQHFGDGTRLSIL.